This T cell receptor (beta chain) was observed in a study of chemoradiotherapy in HPV16-positive cancers. The CDR3 runs to 14 residues. Germline V gene data show CDR1 as SGHAT and CDR2 as FQNNGV. The ends were cut back, 2 bases at V and 3 bases at J, with 10 bases in the middle. Details on this clone: Its specificity is unknown.

General study results and limits: Candidate HPV-specific clones and E7-related TCR motifs grew in tumor during treatment. Only a couple of HPV16-positive patients supplied the functional HPV-specificity definition. Better recurrence-free survival went with HPV-responsive T-cell expansion in HPV16-positive patients.

Samples were taken several times over chemoradiotherapy. Sequenced by immunoSEQ multiplex PCR; TCRdb stores in-frame clones only, minus some. The sample has fewer than 30,000 clones, 94% seen once. The genes are TRBV11-2 and TRBJ1-2; D remains unclear. This material was obtained from a patient who underwent chemoradiotherapy. This TCR was sampled from a human donor with HPV-associated anogenital cancer. The CDR3 sequence: CASSLSGGHYGYTF. CDR3 DNA sequence: TGTGCCAGCAGCTTATCTGGCGGGCACTATGGCTACACCTTC.